The rows below give T cell receptor beta chains drawn from one sample of a study of cytomegalovirus exposure and HLA in healthy donors. The protocol was immunoSEQ multiplex PCR, while the TCRdb copy is restricted to in-frame clones and leaves out a portion. The table has 80,000 or so clones, roughly 82% seen once. The sequencing input was PBMCs. The receptor set was obtained from a male donor in good health and CMV-seropositive. CDR3s leave out the opening cysteine and the closing phenylalanine or tryptophan.

V gene	CDR3 protein
TRBV19	ASSIRDSAYEQY
TRBV19	ASSTGTGGEFGNQPQH
TRBV6-4	ASSELAGGLYEQY
TRBV5-6	ASSPDRGLYEQY
TRBV30	AWERGAVTEAF
TRBV28	ASSSPQRTSLDTDTQY
TRBV9	ASSTWLGSETQY
TRBV9	ASSVASGGVGEQY
TRBV13	ASSLLRDGNTIY
TRBV4-1	ASSNQVPGELF
TRBV18	ASSPRDSYEQY
TRBV9	ASSMTSGTNNEQF
TRBV6-5	ASSSGTLNTGELF
TRBV11-2	ASSLAGLASTPYEQY
TRBV7-3	ASSTGLLANEQF
TRBV2	ASSVRDTQY
TRBV2	ASSPGTASTDTQY
TRBV6-5	ASSWVSRGGHNEQF
TRBV10-1	ASSDPRRGGSGNQPQH
TRBV27	ASSLGRGGSPLH
TRBV28	ASTPGRGRGQGDYGYT
TRBV23-1	ASSQNRTGLEEQY
TRBV4-2	ASSPKQDTEAF
TRBV6-6	ASSYSNGYGYT
TRBV5-1	ASSIGTGTYEQY
TRBV5-1	ASSLGQDNSPLH
TRBV7-9	ASSLVTAGANVLT
TRBV5-4	ASSLASGRAEYGQY
TRBV30	AWREVSETQY
TRBV11-2	ASSFPGLAGNEQF
TRBV30	AWSGGGRTEAF